Below are 8 T cell receptor beta chains sequenced from a single sample in a study of Ad26.COV2.S vaccination and SARS-CoV-2 variants. The treatment was: around 19 received Ad26.COV2.S at low or high dose, single or two shots; several received placebo; per-sample allocation not given. All samples were drawn on day 63, counting from the first vaccine or placebo injection. The method was immunoSEQ multiplex PCR; TCRdb's version includes in-frame clones alone and lacks a portion of them. Here the sample spans under 500,000 clones, about 92% being singletons. The sequenced sample was peripheral blood, obtained in a trial of Ad26.COV2.S vaccine versus placebo. The receptors were sampled from a person between 18 and 60 years old who received the Ad26.COV2.S COVID-19 vaccine or a placebo.

The chain combines TRBV19 with TRBJ2-1; D not resolved. Trimming left V 9 bases short and J 1 base short, with 16 bases between. The CDR3 covers 15 residues. The germline CDR1 and CDR2 sequences are LNHDA and SQIVND (reference sequence). The CDR3 DNA is TGTGCCAGCGGGCCGTGGGGTGCTTCCTACAATGAGCAGTTCTTC. It specifies CASGPWGASYNEQFF. The full variable domain, rest sourced from reference TRBV19 and TRBJ2-1, is DGGITQSPKYLFRKEGQNVTLSCEQNLNHDAMYWYRQDPGQGLRLIYYSQIVNDFQKGDIAEGYSVSREKKESFPLTVTSAQKNPTAFYLCASGPWGASYNEQFFGPGTRLTVL.

V usage is TRBV5-1 and J usage is TRBJ2-7; no clear D. The CDR3 runs to 14 residues. Trimming took off 1 base at V and 6 bases at J, with 14 bases between the two ends. The germline V gene encodes CDR1 SGHRS and CDR2 YFSETQ. As DNA, the CDR3 is TGCGCCAGCAGCTTGACGCCCGAGTTGGGCGAGCAGTACTTC. It codes for CASSLTPELGEQYF.

The chain recombines TRBV10-1 with TRBJ2-1, with D hard to call. The germline gives CDR1 WNHNN, CDR2 SYGVQD (reference sequence). Trimming took 2 bases from V and 13 from J, leaving 18 bases between them. The CDR3 is 14 residues long. The DNA for the CDR3 is TGCGCCAGCAGTGAGGCCCCTTACAGCTCGGCCCAGTTCTTC. Translating gives CASSEAPYSSAQFF.

J is TRBJ2-5 and V is TRBV15; no clear D. V was pared by 0 bases and J by 2 bases, with 1 base between. This CDR3 contains 12 residues. Germline-derived CDR1 and CDR2 are LNHNV and YYDKDF (reference sequence). Written as DNA, the CDR3 is TGTGCCACCAGCAGAGAGCAAGAGACCCAGTACTTC. It encodes CATSREQETQYF.

V is TRBV6-5 and J is TRBJ1-5, with D tentatively TRBD1 (6 bases). This CDR3 comprises 14 residues. Trimming took 6 bases from V and 7 from J, leaving 16 bases between them. Germline CDR1 is MNHEY and CDR2 is SVGAGI. In DNA, the CDR3 is TGTGCCAGCAGGGGACAACTCGGGAGACAGCCCCAGCATTTT. Its translation: CASRGQLGRQPQHF.

The chain uses TRBV4-1 and TRBJ1-5, with 7 nucleotides matching TRBD1. This CDR3 comprises 15 residues. Germline CDR1 MGHRA, CDR2 YSYEKL. The V and J ends lost 4 bases and 6 bases, in that order; junction bases with no gene match: 9. This CDR3 reads CASSPLGQERQPQHF. The CDR3 DNA follows: TGCGCCAGCAGCCCCCTCGGACAGGAGCGTCAGCCCCAGCATTTT.

The rearrangement uses TRBV6-6 and TRBJ2-7; no firm D call. The CDR3 contains 13 residues. Trimming took off 2 bases at V and 2 bases at J, with 7 bases between the two ends. CDR1 MNHNY and CDR2 SVGAGI come from the germline V gene (reference sequence). The CDR3: CASSYGKTYEQYF. CDR3 DNA: TGTGCCAGCAGTTACGGGAAGACCTACGAGCAGTACTTC.

V and J are TRBV6-2 or TRBV6-3 and TRBJ1-2; D is unclear. The CDR3 extends over 13 amino acids. The V end lost 3 bases, the J end lost 2 bases, and 7 bases lay between the germline ends. CDR1 MNHEY and CDR2 SVGEGT come from the germline V gene. This CDR3 is CASSYSVNYGYTF. CDR3 bases: TGTGCCAGCAGTTATTCTGTAAACTATGGCTACACCTTC.